This TCR beta chain was sequenced for a study of T cells in Graves' hyperthyroidism and ophthalmopathy (dated by TCRdb to about 2019). Regarding the complete study: Peripheral blood was sampled at the time of initial diagnosis, prior to any treatment. Once sampling was done, hyperthyroidism patients were given methimazole at a starting dose of 30 mg daily, whereas ophthalmopathy patients were given high-dose intravenous methylprednisolone. The roughly 100 discovery patients were randomly divided into training and test sets at a 7:3 ratio. Whether ophthalmopathy could be predicted prospectively was tested in an independent validation cohort made up of some 20 hyperthyroidism patients plus 17 patients who later progressed to ophthalmopathy. To identify TCR V-J signatures that set the groups apart, the researchers used a discovery cohort of about a hundred patients, made up of 40 to 45 with Graves' ophthalmopathy and about 55 with stable Graves' hyperthyroidism. The paper reports TCR Vbeta CDR3 sequencing of 140 or so peripheral blood samples: approximately 41 ophthalmopathy, fewer than 80 hyperthyroidism and around 17 progressor patients. In addition, the study compared T-cell repertoires in thyroid tissue and in blood from six Graves' hyperthyroidism patients.

For this clonotype: The target of this receptor is not known. A much larger clone lies one base from this, so it may be a read error.

In the ophthalmopathy patients, disease was moderately to severely active, with a Clinical Activity Score of 3 or more, a NOSPECS grade of 4 or more, and a duration of less than 3 months. Any patient with an uncontrolled infection, another autoimmune disease, pregnancy or lactation was excluded. Diagnoses relied on clinical symptoms, serum thyroxine and TRAb, thyroid ultrasound and orbital computed tomography. PBMCs were isolated from around 10 ml of fresh peripheral blood by Ficoll-Paque density gradient centrifugation. Total RNA was extracted using Trizol reagent, and RNA quality was assessed on an Agilent 2100 Bioanalyzer. The germline V gene provides CDR1 SGHRS and CDR2 YFSETQ. The CDR3 has 16 amino acids, counting the end cysteine and phenylalanine. The CDR3 DNA has 48 bases and is translated from base 1. Trimming removed 4 bases from V and 5 bases from J, leaving 18 bases between the germline ends.

Amplification of TCR beta CDR3 regions was carried out from RNA transcripts. The first round of RT-PCR for the TCR CDR3 was performed with the HTBI primer set and the Qiagen OneStep RT-PCR kit. Libraries were constructed in a second round of multiplex PCR, after which size selection and purification were performed. Libraries were sequenced paired-end with 100 bp reads on an Illumina HiSeq2000. On the authors' methods: Raw data were processed with SOAPnuke, discarding reads with adapters, uncalled bases, mean Phred below 15, or no exact constant-primer or identifier match. COPE v1.2.5 was used to merge high-quality paired reads, and clonotypes were defined as unique nucleotide sequences. MiTCR v1.1 was used to align clonotypes to the IMGT TRBV, TRBD and TRBJ reference segments. Only V-J combinations with frequency above 0.0001, covering 99% to 99.2% of repertoires, were analysed. The TCS score was defined as F50 (clonal expansion) divided by E x V (chaos), with BLOSUM62-based TCRdist calculated between CDR3 peptides within each V-J. Welch's t-statistics and random forest reduced roughly 540 V-J features to about 13, which were used in a naive Bayes classifier (R e1071). TCRdb reprocessed the public reads (quality trimming at Q25 with fastp, clone calling with MiXCR) and kept in-frame beta chains. All rows with the same CDR3 protein become a single entry with the most common DNA and genes. These V and J calls rely on TCRdb rather than the paper's analysis. This sample gives under 300,000 distinct CDR3 sequences in total; 20% to 25% of them show up just once. The ten largest make up approximately 60% of the sample.

Broad study findings and their caveats: In validation, the model predicted progression to ophthalmopathy with 55% to 71% sensitivity and approximately 78% specificity, a median of 6.5 months before onset. Ophthalmopathy was separated from stable hyperthyroidism by a 13 V-J signature model, with roughly 88% sensitivity and about 81% specificity obtained in cross-validation and 80%/75% obtained in testing. Blood samples also contained most of the expanded thyroid clonotypes (frequency above 0.001), which suggests that blood repertoires may reflect thyroid immune responses. No statistical method was used to set the sample size in advance, and investigators knew the group allocation.

The specimen sequenced was blood. The clonotype was recovered from a man aged 25-40 years with Graves' ophthalmopathy. Rearrangement joined TRBV5-1 to TRBJ2-2; too little of a D gene remains to name it. The CDR3 sequence is CASSPTSSLGTGELFF. The DNA reads as follows: TGCGCCAGCAGCCCGACGTCCTCCCTGGGGACCGGGGAGCTGTTTTTT. The entire variable domain, with the stretches around the CDR3 drawn from the reference TRBV5-1 and TRBJ2-2 proteins, is KAGVTQTPRYLIKTRGQQVTLSCSPISGHRSVSWYQQTPGQGLQFLFEYFSETQRNKGNFPGRFSGRQFSNSRSEMNVSTLELGDSALYLCASSPTSSLGTGELFFGEGSRLTVL.